This T cell receptor beta chain came from a study (dated by TCRdb to 2016 to 2017). V loses 0 bases at its end and J loses 6 bases; junction bases beyond the gene matches: 10. The CDR3 spans 17 residues, from the cysteine through the phenylalanine. Solely the CDR3 DNA is kept, with 51 bases framed from the first base. CDR1 and CDR2 are drawn from the germline V gene (reference sequence): DFQATT, SNEGSKA. Libraries came from RT-PCR. Instrument used: Illumina MiSeq. The raw public reads went through TCRdb reprocessing: fastp at Q25, MiXCR clone calling, in-frame beta chains kept. For every CDR3 protein sequence, its rows merge into one entry that carries the most common genes and DNA. This sample comprises more than 600,000 distinct CDR3 sequences, more than 13% of them detected only once. 3.6% of the sample belongs to the ten largest clones. This clonotype was seen more than once but under ten times. This clone's antigen is unknown. No clone much larger than this one lies a single base away; base qualities are absent.

The rearrangement combines TRBV20-1 with TRBJ2-2, with 10 bases in between that match TRBD2. This receptor was obtained from a female donor in good health, serving as a healthy control. The sequenced sample consisted of memory CD4+ T cells from blood. The CDR3 protein is CSARDQSSGGWAGELFF. The DNA sequence follows: TGCAGTGCTAGAGATCAATCTAGCGGGGGTTGGGCCGGGGAGCTGTTTTTT.